These 31 T cell receptor beta chains were sequenced from one sample in a study of cytomegalovirus exposure and HLA in healthy donors. The PCR contained 60 Vbeta and 13 Jbeta primers. TCRdb keeps only in-frame clones here, not all; method: immunoSEQ multiplex PCR. This sample has some 150,000 clones, with approximately 80% found just once. Sequencing input: PBMCs. These TCRs come from a woman aged 40 to 50 in good health and CMV-seropositive.

The rearrangement joins TRBV10-3 to TRBJ1-5, with 8 positions matching TRBD1. Germline CDR1 ENHRY, CDR2 SYGVKD. Losses at the gene ends were 7 bases for V and 2 bases for J; bases not matched to a gene: 1. The CDR3 runs 13 residues. The CDR3 here is CAITGGGNQPQHF. CDR3 nucleotide sequence: TGTGCCATCACAGGGGGCGGCAATCAGCCCCAGCATTTT.

This rearrangement joins TRBV7-9 to TRBJ1-4; D not certain. V was cut by 7 bases and J by 12 bases, with 18 bases left in between. The germline V gene encodes CDR1 SEHNR and CDR2 FQNEAQ (reference sequence). This CDR3 has 13 residues. In nucleotides, the CDR3 is TGTGCCAGCACCCGAACAACAAGCGAGGAACTGTTTTTT. Protein sequence: CASTRTTSEELFF.

V usage is TRBV28 and J usage is TRBJ2-3, with 14 bases fitting TRBD2. Trimming removed 4 bases from V and 4 bases from J; junction bases left unmatched: 16. Germline CDR1 is MDHEN and CDR2 is SYDVKM. CDR3 length: 20 amino acids. The CDR3 protein is CASSSRRRTSGRRTADTQYF. The CDR3 DNA follows: TGTGCCAGCAGTTCGCGACGGCGGACTAGCGGGAGGCGGACTGCAGATACGCAGTATTTT.

The V call is TRBV7-9, the J call TRBJ2-5; 16 bases map to TRBD2. This CDR3 has 17 residues. V lost 5 bases and J lost 1; bases outside the gene matches: 4. Germline CDR1 reads SEHNR; CDR2 reads FQNEAQ (reference sequence). DNA for the CDR3: TGTGCCAGCAGCGACGGGACTAGCGGGGGGGGCCAAGAGACCCAGTACTTC. It is translated as CASSDGTSGGGQETQYF.

The chain is built from TRBV29-1 and TRBJ2-7; 7 nucleotides match TRBD1. Germline V CDR1 and CDR2: SQVTM, ANQGSEA. The length of the CDR3 is 13 residues. V gave up 4 bases and J gave up 7 bases; unmatched junction bases: 10. CDR3 nucleotide sequence: TGCAGCGTTGGTAACAGGGGACGTGGGGAGCAGTACTTC. It encodes CSVGNRGRGEQYF.

This clone was seen ten or more times. V is TRBV2 and J is TRBJ2-7, with TRBD1 as a possible D gene (6 bases). This CDR3 spans 14 amino acids. CDR1 is SNHLY and CDR2 is FYNNEI in the germline V gene. V shed 7 bases and J shed 0 bases, with 13 bases lying between them. DNA for the CDR3: TGTGCCAGCATGAGGGGGACGTACTCCTACGAGCAGTACTTC. Protein: CASMRGTYSYEQYF.

This clone was found a few times. The V call is TRBV27, the J call TRBJ2-3; 10 nucleotides line up with TRBD2. CDR3 length equals 17 residues. V lost 7 bases to trimming and J lost 3 bases; unmatched junction nucleotides: 13. Per germline, CDR1 MNHEY and CDR2 SMNVEV (reference sequence). The CDR3 coding sequence is TGTGCCAGCAAGGTACGGTCTAGCGGGAGTTTGACAGATACGCAGTATTTT. This codes for CASKVRSSGSLTDTQYF.

The J gene is TRBJ2-7, the V gene TRBV6-1; the match to TRBD2 covers 10 bases. Trimming cost V 6 bases and J 0 bases; bases outside gene matches: 5. CDR1 is MNHNS, CDR2 SASEGT, per germline. CDR3 length: 15 amino acids. The CDR3 is CASRGLAISSYEQYF. The CDR3 nucleotides read TGTGCCAGCAGGGGACTAGCGATCAGCTCCTACGAGCAGTACTTC.

The chain has TRBV7-9 and TRBJ2-2; D is ambiguous. The CDR3 totals 15 residues. Germline CDR1 reads SEHNR; CDR2 reads FQNEAQ (reference sequence). Trimming removed 2 bases from V and 4 bases from J, with 11 bases in between. CDR3 coding DNA: TGTGCCAGCAGCTTACGATCCTATACCACCGGGGAGCTGTTTTTT. Amino acid sequence: CASSLRSYTTGELFF.

This clone has more than one count but fewer than ten. V usage is TRBV28 and J usage is TRBJ2-1, with 9 bases lining up with TRBD1. Losses at the gene ends were 1 base for V and 6 bases for J; bases not matched to a gene: 4. The CDR3 has 15 residues. Germline CDR1 reads MDHEN; CDR2 reads SYDVKM. Written as DNA, the CDR3 is TGTGCCAGCAGTTTATTGGGACAGGGTCGCAATGAGCAGTTCTTC. This sequence encodes CASSLLGQGRNEQFF.

The chain has TRBV30 and TRBJ1-5, with 7 bases fitting TRBD1. In germline, CDR1 is GTSNPN, CDR2 SVGIG (reference sequence). Unmatched junction bases numbered 24, after V lost 7 bases and J lost 0 bases. The CDR3 has 20 amino acids. CDR3 sequence: CAFPGVSGQDRLYSNQPQHF. The CDR3 DNA follows: TGTGCCTTCCCAGGGGTGTCAGGACAGGACCGACTCTATAGCAATCAGCCCCAGCATTTT.

The chain joins TRBV7-3 to TRBJ2-2; D ambiguous. The CDR3 has 15 residues. Trimming removed 1 base at V and 0 bases at J, with 6 bases between. Germline V gene sequence: CDR1 SGHTA, CDR2 FQGTGA. In DNA, the CDR3 is TGTGCCAGCAGCTTAATACGGGCGAACACCGGGGAGCTGTTTTTT. This encodes CASSLIRANTGELFF.

V and J are TRBV30 and TRBJ1-2, with D tentatively TRBD1 (5 bases). Germline V gene data show CDR1 as GTSNPN and CDR2 as SVGIG (reference sequence). The CDR3 runs to 15 residues. V lost 4 bases and J lost 3, with 18 bases in between. The chain's CDR3 is CAWTRLFVQDYGYTF. Here the CDR3 DNA reads TGTGCCTGGACGAGACTTTTTGTACAGGACTATGGCTACACCTTC.

This sequence joins TRBV30 and TRBJ2-3; 7 nucleotides agree with TRBD2. The CDR3 consists of 15 residues. CDR1 and CDR2 from the germline V gene are GTSNPN and SVGIG (reference sequence). V shed 1 base and J 5 bases; nucleotides not matched to a gene: 9. The CDR3 loop reads CAWSAEGRGRDTQYF. DNA for the CDR3: TGTGCCTGGAGTGCCGAGGGCCGCGGGAGAGATACGCAGTATTTT.

V is TRBV19 and J is TRBJ2-1; tentative D call: TRBD1 (6 bases). The V end lost 6 bases, the J end lost 7 bases, and 19 bases lay between the germline ends. CDR1 LNHDA and CDR2 SQIVND come from the germline V gene (reference sequence). The CDR3 extends over 15 amino acids. The CDR3: CASSFSGTQGNEQFF. In DNA form, the CDR3 reads TGTGCCAGTAGCTTCTCCGGGACCCAGGGGAATGAGCAGTTCTTC.

This chain joins TRBV9 and TRBJ2-1; TRBD2 might be the D (6 bases). The CDR3 is made up of 16 amino acids. The germline V and J ends were trimmed by 4 bases and 0 bases, with 14 bases remaining between them. Per germline, CDR1 SGDLS and CDR2 YYNGEE. CDR3 nucleotide sequence: TGTGCCAGCAGCCCTTCGCTAGCGAGCTCCTACAATGAGCAGTTCTTC. This translates into CASSPSLASSYNEQFF.

This clone came up once. The chain couples TRBV4-2 to TRBJ2-7; the match to TRBD2 covers 10 bases. The trim removed 0 bases at V and 2 bases at J, leaving 4 bases unmatched. Germline values: CDR1 LGHNA, CDR2 YNFKEQ. The CDR3 is 16 amino acids. CDR3 nucleotide sequence: TGTGCCAGCAGCCAAGACCGGACTAGCGGAACCTACGAGCAGTACTTC. Protein sequence: CASSQDRTSGTYEQYF.

CDR3 protein: CASRESGTSFPNEQFF. As DNA, the CDR3 is TGTGCCAGCAGAGAGTCCGGGACTAGCTTTCCCAATGAGCAGTTCTTC. The J gene is TRBJ2-1, the V gene TRBV28; 9 bases match TRBD2. The germline gives CDR1 MDHEN, CDR2 SYDVKM. The CDR3 is made up of 16 amino acids. V lost 6 bases, J lost 6 bases, and 12 bases stayed unmatched. The full variable domain, in which reference TRBV28 and TRBJ2-1 provide the parts outside the CDR3, is DVKVTQSSRYLVKRTGEKVFLECVQDMDHENMFWYRQDPGLGLRLIYFSYDVKMKEKGDIPEGYSVSREKKERFSLILESASTNQTSMYLCASRESGTSFPNEQFFGPGTRLTVL.

V and J are TRBV30 and TRBJ2-5; 10 nucleotides match TRBD2. Germline values: CDR1 GTSNPN, CDR2 SVGIG (reference sequence). V shed 0 bases and J 3 bases; nucleotides not matched to a gene: 13. The CDR3 contains 18 residues. The CDR3 region has the DNA TGTGCCTGGAGTGTAAACCTCCCTCTTCTAGCGGGAGAAGAGACCCAGTACTTC. It translates to CAWSVNLPLLAGEETQYF. Full variable domain (remainder filled in from reference TRBV30 and TRBJ2-5): SQTIHQWPATLVQPVGSPLSLECTVEGTSNPNLYWYRQAAGRGLQLLFYSVGIGQISSEVPQNLSASRPQDRQFILSSKKLLLSDSGFYLCAWSVNLPLLAGEETQYFGPGTRLLVL.

This clone occurred once. The V gene is TRBV7-8, the J gene TRBJ2-7, with TRBD2 matching 9 bases. The CDR3 runs 14 residues. Germline V gene data show CDR1 as SGHVS and CDR2 as FQNEAQ. V shed 9 bases and J 9 bases; nucleotides not matched to a gene: 15. The CDR3 sequence: CASSFSGRDGRQYF. The CDR3 DNA is TGTGCCAGTTCTTTTAGCGGGAGAGACGGACGGCAGTACTTC.

The gene calls are TRBV15 and TRBJ2-2; 11 nucleotides agree with TRBD2. CDR3 length: 20 residues. CDR1 is LNHNV, CDR2 YYDKDF, per germline (reference sequence). J gave up 5 bases and V 0 bases, and 14 bases lay outside the gene matches. The CDR3 DNA follows: TGTGCCACCAGCAGAGATGTAGTAGCGGGAGGGGGAGTGTGGACCGGGGAGCTGTTTTTT. This gives the protein CATSRDVVAGGGVWTGELFF.

The CDR3 sequence: CASSLVGTVNTGELFF. CDR3 sequence (DNA): TGTGCCAGCAGCTTGGTCGGGACAGTGAACACCGGGGAGCTGTTTTTT. The V and J genes are TRBV11-2 and TRBJ2-2, with TRBD1 matching over 7 bases. With V trimmed by 3 bases and J by 1 base, 5 bases remained unmatched. CDR3 size: 16 residues. The V gene's germline CDR1 is SGHAT and CDR2 FQNNGV. Filled out from reference TRBV11-2 and TRBJ2-2, the complete variable domain reads EAGVAQSPRYKIIEKRQSVAFWCNPISGHATLYWYQQILGQGPKLLIQFQNNGVVDDSQLPKDRFSAERLKGVDSTLKIQPAKLEDSAVYLCASSLVGTVNTGELFFGEGSRLTVL.

The rearrangement joins TRBV19 to TRBJ2-5, with TRBD2 identical over 7 bases. Germline values: CDR1 LNHDA, CDR2 SQIVND (reference sequence). J gave up 0 bases and V 4 bases, and 8 bases lay outside the gene matches. The CDR3 totals 16 residues. CDR3 sequence (DNA): TGTGCCAGTAGTACCCTACGGGACTACAACCAAGAGACCCAGTACTTC. The encoded protein is CASSTLRDYNQETQYF.

The V call is TRBV11-2, the J call TRBJ1-2; 7 bases are a match to TRBD1. Germline V CDR1 and CDR2: SGHAT, FQNNGV. The V gene end was trimmed by 5 bases and the J gene end by 7 bases; junction bases not matched to a gene: 16. The CDR3 runs to 16 residues. CDR3 DNA sequence: TGTGCCAGCAGCCGCGTAGATTGGGGCAGGGGGTTTGGCTACACCTTC. Translated: CASSRVDWGRGFGYTF.

With regard to this clone: The same CDR3 can be traced to other DNA sequences in this sample. The V and J genes are TRBV5-1 and TRBJ2-7, with unresolved D. The V end was cut by 0 bases, the J end by 1 base, with 5 bases between. The CDR3 sequence is 13 residues long. Per germline, CDR1 SGHRS and CDR2 YFSETQ. The CDR3 bases are TGCGCCAGCAGCTTGGCAGGATCCTACGAGCAGTACTTC. Translated, it gives CASSLAGSYEQYF.

The gene calls are TRBV6-1 and TRBJ1-5, with D perhaps matching TRBD1 (5 bases). Trimming took 0 bases from V and 9 from J, leaving 9 bases between them. This CDR3 comprises 13 residues. CDR1 and CDR2 from the germline V gene are MNHNS and SASEGT. The CDR3 DNA sequence: TGTGCCAGCAGTGAAGCGGGGCTCCCGCCCCAGCATTTT. It codes for CASSEAGLPPQHF.

This chain links TRBV5-1 with TRBJ1-5; 7 nucleotides agree with TRBD1. V shed 10 bases, J shed 3 bases, and the junction held 10 bases outside the gene matches. Germline V CDR1 and CDR2: SGHRS, YFSETQ. The CDR3 has 14 residues. The CDR3 nucleotides are TGCGCCGGCCTTACAGGGGACAACAATCAGCCCCAGCATTTT. Amino acids: CAGLTGDNNQPQHF.

The V gene is TRBV30, the J gene TRBJ2-2; 8 bases align to TRBD1. There are 13 residues in the CDR3. J lost 5 bases, V lost 2 bases, and 1 base had no gene match. The V gene's germline CDR1 is GTSNPN and CDR2 SVGIG (reference sequence). The CDR3 reads CAWSRQGTGELFF. Here the CDR3 DNA reads TGTGCCTGGAGTAGACAGGGGACCGGGGAGCTGTTTTTT.

The DNA of the CDR3 is TGTGCCAGCAGCTTATTAGCGGGAGGCGACAATGAGCAGTTCTTC. This encodes CASSLLAGGDNEQFF. The chain links TRBV7-3 to TRBJ2-1; 10 nucleotides match TRBD2. The germline gives CDR1 SGHTA, CDR2 FQGTGA. The CDR3 runs to 15 residues. Germline trimming cut 2 bases from V and 5 bases from J; bases unmatched to any gene: 3.

The V gene is TRBV27, the J gene TRBJ2-7; no firm D call. The CDR3 runs to 11 residues. The germline V gene encodes CDR1 MNHEY and CDR2 SMNVEV (reference sequence). Trimming pared 1 base from V and 6 bases from J, leaving 4 bases between. DNA for the CDR3: TGTGCCAGCAGTTTATACGGCGAGCAGTACTTC. It yields the protein CASSLYGEQYF.

This rearrangement joins TRBV7-3 to TRBJ2-1, with D possibly TRBD2 on 5 matching bases. This CDR3 spans 16 amino acids. V dropped 7 bases and J dropped 2 bases, with 18 bases sitting between them. The germline V gene encodes CDR1 SGHTA and CDR2 FQGTGA. In DNA, the CDR3 is TGTGCCAGCACCAATAGAGCGCGGGCGACCTACAATGAGCAGTTCTTC. This translates into CASTNRARATYNEQFF.